The 7 T cell receptor beta chains below come from one sample, sequenced in a study of blood T cell repertoires in COVID-19. TCRdb's copy holds only in-frame clones and misses some; the assay was immunoSEQ multiplex PCR. Here the sample spans under 250,000 clones, approximately 91% being singletons. The sequencing input was peripheral blood. These receptors were obtained from a man in his forties or fifties with acute or convalescent COVID-19.

The chain combines TRBV10-1 with TRBJ2-2; D unclear. V dropped 4 bases and J dropped 0 bases, with 6 bases sitting between them. The CDR3 is made up of 14 amino acids. CDR1 and CDR2 from the germline V gene are WNHNN and SYGVQD (reference sequence). This chain's CDR3 is CASSVTANTGELFF. The CDR3 nucleotides read TGCGCCAGCAGTGTTACAGCGAACACCGGGGAGCTGTTTTTT.

The chain is built from TRBV11-2 and TRBJ1-2; maybe TRBD1 (5 bases). Trimming shortened V by 0 bases and J by 8 bases, and 31 bases separated the two germline ends. The germline V gene has CDR1 SGHAT and CDR2 FQNNGV. The CDR3 consists of 20 residues. The CDR3 DNA follows: TGTGCCAGCAGCTTAGATTTTCCCTCTAGAGGGAGGCCCCGTGGGGGAGGCTACACCTTC. Protein sequence: CASSLDFPSRGRPRGGGYTF.

In regard to this clone: At one end the junction does not follow the germline gene, possibly because of a read error. V usage is TRBV27 and J usage is TRBJ2-7, with D tentatively TRBD2 (6 bases). Germline V gene sequence: CDR1 MNHEY, CDR2 SMNVEV (reference sequence). The CDR3 sequence is 16 residues long. CDR3 nucleotides: TGTGCCAGCAGCCCCAAGGGACGGGAGTACTCCCACGAGCAGTACTTC. It codes for CASSPKGREYSHEQYF.

The chain employs TRBV10-3 and TRBJ1-1; tentatively, D is TRBD1 (6 bases). This CDR3 is 14 amino acids long. Trimming took off 2 bases at V and 5 bases at J, with 12 bases between the two ends. Germline CDR1 ENHRY, CDR2 SYGVKD. The CDR3 DNA sequence: TGTGCCATCAGTGAGCCGGTAGGGGGAACTGAAGCTTTCTTT. It specifies CAISEPVGGTEAFF.

V usage is TRBV2 and J usage is TRBJ1-2; 10 bases align to TRBD1. Germline values: CDR1 SNHLY, CDR2 FYNNEI. V lost 7 bases to trimming and J lost 7 bases; unmatched junction nucleotides: 6. This CDR3 contains 13 residues. The CDR3 nucleotides read TGTGCCAGCACAAGGGACAGGGGTGGTGGCTACACCTTC. This gives the protein CASTRDRGGGYTF. The full variable domain, its missing parts supplied by reference TRBV2 and TRBJ1-2, is EPEVTQTPSHQVTQMGQEVILRCVPISNHLYFYWYRQILGQKVEFLVSFYNNEISEKSEIFDDQFSVERPDGSNFTLKIRSTKLEDSAMYFCASTRDRGGGYTFGSGTRLTVV.

The chain joins TRBV19 to TRBJ2-3; 13 nucleotides match TRBD2. The CDR3 is 17 amino acids. Germline CDR1 LNHDA, CDR2 SQIVND (reference sequence). Unmatched junction bases numbered 7, after V lost 5 bases and J lost 2 bases. CDR3 sequence (DNA): TGTGCCAGTAGTGGCAGGACTAGCGGGGGCCACACAGATACGCAGTATTTT. This codes for CASSGRTSGGHTDTQYF.

V is TRBV27 and J is TRBJ2-1; 7 bases agree with TRBD1. Germline V lookup: CDR1 MNHEY, CDR2 SMNVEV (reference sequence). The ends lost 6 bases at V and 3 bases at J; junction bases unmatched: 11. This CDR3 is 16 amino acids long. This CDR3 is CASRPLQGPIYNEQFF. CDR3 in DNA: TGTGCCAGCAGGCCTTTACAGGGGCCGATCTACAATGAGCAGTTCTTC.